One T cell receptor beta chain is described in this entry. TCRdb's table, derived via immunoSEQ multiplex PCR, lists solely in-frame clones and lacks some. The sample has 65,000 to 85,000 clones, around 84% seen once. The data stem from a study of OX40 agonist ivuxolimab in advanced cancers. Blood draws occurred at baseline, cycle 4 day 1, and cycle 7 day 1. There are 16 residues in the CDR3. V lost 9 bases and J lost 3; bases outside the gene matches: 17. In germline, CDR1 is SGHVS, CDR2 FQNEAQ. The genes are TRBV7-8 and TRBJ2-7; TRBD1 matches at 7 bases. The receptor's source is an adult with an advanced solid tumor such as melanoma, head and neck, liver or kidney cancer. The sample was CD4+ or CD8+ T cells sorted from blood, taken in a trial of the OX40 agonist ivuxolimab. The CDR3 region is CASLVVPGQWGYEQYF. CDR3 coding DNA: TGTGCCAGTTTGGTGGTTCCGGGACAGTGGGGCTACGAGCAGTACTTC.